The 27 T cell receptor beta chains listed next were all sequenced from one sample in a study of chemoradiotherapy in HPV16-positive cancers. Clones were sequenced by immunoSEQ multiplex PCR, and TCRdb holds only the in-frame ones, with some missing. Of around 68,000 clones in the sample, roughly 90% were seen once. Here the sequenced sample was blood, taken from a patient who underwent chemoradiotherapy. The receptors were gathered from a human donor with HPV-associated anogenital cancer.

The chain couples TRBV4-1 to TRBJ2-2, with 9 bases aligning to TRBD1. CDR1 is MGHRA, CDR2 YSYEKL, per germline. The V and J ends lost 4 bases and 3 bases, in that order; junction bases with no gene match: 6. The CDR3 totals 16 residues. CDR3 nucleotide sequence: TGCGCCAGCAGCCCGGGACAGGGAAGGGACACCGGGGAGCTGTTTTTT. This translates into CASSPGQGRDTGELFF.

Only one count was recorded for this clone. The chain employs TRBV7-8 and TRBJ1-5; D might be TRBD1 (5 bases). V was trimmed by 0 bases and J by 6 bases, leaving 15 bases between them. Germline CDR1 SGHVS, CDR2 FQNEAQ. The CDR3 is 16 amino acids. CDR3 sequence: CASSLASGFSGQPQHF. In DNA form, the CDR3 reads TGTGCCAGCAGCTTAGCGTCAGGGTTCTCAGGTCAGCCCCAGCATTTT.

V and J are TRBV5-1 and TRBJ2-2; TRBD2 is a possible D gene (6 bases). V lost 0 bases, J lost 5 bases, and 11 bases lay in between. Germline CDR1 SGHRS, CDR2 YFSETQ. The CDR3 contains 15 residues. The CDR3 reads CASSLDGRGTGELFF. The CDR3 nucleotides are TGCGCCAGCAGCTTGGACGGGAGAGGGACCGGGGAGCTGTTTTTT.

This clone was counted a few times. The genes are TRBV2 and TRBJ1-1; no clear D. Germline V gives CDR1 SNHLY, CDR2 FYNNEI. The CDR3 has 14 residues. V was cut by 1 base and J by 4 bases, with 10 bases left in between. The CDR3 region is CASSEGGQSTEAFF. In nucleotides, the CDR3 is TGTGCCAGCAGTGAAGGAGGTCAGAGCACTGAAGCTTTCTTT. Variable domain in full (rest from reference TRBV2 and TRBJ1-1): EPEVTQTPSHQVTQMGQEVILRCVPISNHLYFYWYRQILGQKVEFLVSFYNNEISEKSEIFDDQFSVERPDGSNFTLKIRSTKLEDSAMYFCASSEGGQSTEAFFGQGTRLTVV.

This clone has a single count. The chain recombines TRBV7-9 with TRBJ2-5; D is unresolved. The V gene's germline CDR1 is SEHNR and CDR2 FQNEAQ (reference sequence). The CDR3 length is 15 residues. Between the trimmed V and J ends, which lost 5 bases and 4 bases, there was a span of 17 bases. The CDR3 loop reads CASSDIVQWGETQYF. CDR3 nucleotides: TGTGCCAGCAGCGACATCGTTCAGTGGGGAGAGACCCAGTACTTC.

This clone has just a few counts. The chain links TRBV6-5 to TRBJ1-6; D is ambiguous. The CDR3 contains 13 residues. Germline V gene lookup returns CDR1 MNHEY and CDR2 SVGAGI. V dropped 6 bases and J dropped 7 bases, with 10 bases sitting between them. The CDR3 sequence is CASRRTLNSPLHF. As DNA, the CDR3 is TGTGCCAGCAGACGTACCCTGAATTCACCCCTCCACTTT.

The chain carries TRBV18 and TRBJ2-7, with 10 bases lining up with TRBD2. The V gene end was trimmed by 3 bases and the J gene end by 2 bases; junction bases not matched to a gene: 7. The CDR3 is 16 residues long. From germline, CDR1 is KGHSH and CDR2 LQKENI. The CDR3 region is CASSPFTSGAAYEQYF. CDR3 sequence (DNA): TGTGCCAGCTCACCCTTTACTAGCGGGGCCGCCTACGAGCAGTACTTC.

The chain recombines TRBV5-5 with TRBJ1-4, with 9 bases aligning to TRBD1. The CDR3 has 14 residues. Per the germline V gene, CDR1 is SGHKS and CDR2 is YYEKEE (reference sequence). The V segment lost 4 bases and the J segment 6 bases; nucleotides outside the gene matches: 4. The CDR3: CASSKTGGDEKLFF. The CDR3 nucleotides read TGTGCCAGCAGCAAGACAGGGGGAGATGAAAAACTGTTTTTT. Supplemented by reference TRBV5-5 and TRBJ1-4, the full variable domain reads DAGVTQSPTHLIKTRGQQVTLRCSPISGHKSVSWYQQVLGQGPQFIFQYYEKEERGRGNFPDRFSARQFPNYSSELNVNALLLGDSALYLCASSKTGGDEKLFFGSGTQLSVL.

This clone was picked up one time. The genes are TRBV28 and TRBJ2-3, with D uncertain. Germline lookup yields CDR1 MDHEN and CDR2 SYDVKM. The CDR3 consists of 12 residues. V gave up 3 bases and J gave up 6 bases, with 7 bases separating them. CDR3 nucleotide sequence: TGTGCCAGCAGTTTTTTAGGGGATACGCAGTATTTT. Protein product: CASSFLGDTQYF.

This sequence joins TRBV7-9 and TRBJ1-2; 9 nucleotides align to TRBD1. CDR3 length: 13 amino acids. Unmatched junction bases numbered 5, after V lost 9 bases and J lost 3 bases. Germline CDR1 and CDR2: SEHNR and FQNEAQ (reference sequence). CDR3 loop: CASQGQGHYGYTF. The CDR3 region has the DNA TGTGCCAGTCAGGGACAGGGCCACTATGGCTACACCTTC.

The gene calls are TRBV4-2 and TRBJ1-4; the match to TRBD1 covers 9 bases. The CDR3 extends over 17 amino acids. The V gene end was trimmed by 0 bases and the J gene end by 4 bases; junction bases not matched to a gene: 6. Germline lookup yields CDR1 LGHNA and CDR2 YNFKEQ. The CDR3 nucleotides are TGTGCCAGCAGCCAAGATCACAGGGGGCCGGGTAATGAAAAACTGTTTTTT. Amino acids: CASSQDHRGPGNEKLFF.

This clone was seen once. The rearrangement links TRBV4-1 to TRBJ2-1; TRBD2 might be the D (6 bases). V lost 1 base and J 13 bases, leaving 14 bases between the germline ends. The CDR3 runs 13 residues. Germline-derived CDR1 and CDR2 are MGHRA and YSYEKL. CDR3 region: CASSQGDSIGQFF. As DNA, the CDR3 is TGCGCCAGCAGCCAAGGGGACTCGATCGGACAGTTCTTC.

Here the CDR3 DNA reads TGCAGCGTAAGGGGGTCCGGTCAGCCCCAGCATTTT. It translates to CSVRGSGQPQHF. The J gene is TRBJ1-5, the V gene TRBV29-1, with TRBD1 as a possible D gene (6 bases). This CDR3 contains 12 residues. Trimming took 6 bases from V and 6 from J, leaving 12 bases between them. Germline V gene sequence: CDR1 SQVTM, CDR2 ANQGSEA.

The V and J genes are TRBV5-8 and TRBJ2-3, with D possibly matching TRBD1 (6 bases). In germline, CDR1 is SGHTS, CDR2 YDEGEE. This CDR3 has 14 residues. With 4 bases removed from V and 0 bases from J, the gap between germline ends came to 9 bases. The CDR3 coding sequence is TGTGCCAGCAGCCTAGGACAGAGCACAGATACGCAGTATTTT. Translation: CASSLGQSTDTQYF. The full variable domain, completed using reference TRBV5-8 and TRBJ2-3, is EAGVTQSPTHLIKTRGQQATLRCSPISGHTSVYWYQQALGLGLQFLLWYDEGEERNRGNFPPRFSGRQFPNYSSELNVNALELEDSALYLCASSLGQSTDTQYFGPGTRLTVL.

The chain links TRBV10-1 to TRBJ2-5; D gene uncertain. Germline CDR1 is WNHNN and CDR2 is SYGVQD (reference sequence). The CDR3 is 13 amino acids. V dropped 3 bases and J dropped 3 bases, with 8 bases sitting between them. CDR3 bases: TGCGCCAGCAGTGATCCAGCCAAAGAGACCCAGTACTTC. Protein: CASSDPAKETQYF.

The chain has TRBV29-1 and TRBJ2-2, with D perhaps matching TRBD2 (6 bases). The CDR3 spans 14 residues. V was shortened by 4 bases and J by 4 bases, with 13 bases between the two germline ends. The V gene's germline CDR1 is SQVTM and CDR2 ANQGSEA. The CDR3 sequence is CSVAGGRGTGELFF. DNA for the CDR3: TGCAGCGTTGCTGGAGGGCGCGGCACCGGGGAGCTGTTTTTT.

A few counts support this clone. DNA of the CDR3: TGCAGCGTAAAACTCGACGGTATGAACACTGAAGCTTTCTTT. It codes for CSVKLDGMNTEAFF. J is TRBJ1-1 and V is TRBV29-1, with D hard to call. The CDR3 is 14 residues long. The V end was cut by 6 bases, the J end by 0 bases, with 14 bases between. CDR1 and CDR2 (germline): SQVTM, ANQGSEA.

The count of this clone is one. This chain joins TRBV4-2 and TRBJ1-5; D unclear. Looked up from germline, CDR1 is LGHNA and CDR2 is YNFKEQ. Trimming removed 4 bases at V and 0 bases at J, with 10 bases between. The CDR3 extends over 15 amino acids. The CDR3 DNA reads TGTGCCAGCAGCCTAACGGACGGTAGCAATCAGCCCCAGCATTTT. This encodes CASSLTDGSNQPQHF.

This clone came up once. The CDR3 sequence: CASRRSSGYTF. The CDR3 nucleotides are TGTGCCAGCAGGAGAAGCTCTGGCTACACCTTC. This chain links TRBV2 with TRBJ1-2; D remains unclear. V lost 6 bases and J lost 7, with 9 bases in between. The CDR3 contains 11 residues. Germline-derived CDR1 and CDR2 are SNHLY and FYNNEI.

This clone has a single count. The V call is TRBV4-2, the J call TRBJ2-1; no firm D call. This CDR3 contains 16 residues. The ends were cut back, 1 base at V and 5 bases at J, with 15 bases in the middle. The germline CDR1 and CDR2 sequences are LGHNA and YNFKEQ. Here the CDR3 reads CASSQAAQDLDNEQFF. CDR3 coding DNA: TGTGCCAGCAGCCAAGCAGCGCAGGATCTAGACAATGAGCAGTTCTTC.

The V and J genes are TRBV10-2 and TRBJ2-3, with D perhaps TRBD2 (5 bases). Germline CDR1 WSHSY, CDR2 SAAADI. This CDR3 contains 16 residues. Trimming removed 6 bases at V and 2 bases at J, with 18 bases between. CDR3 protein: CASRLERETVTDTQYF. The CDR3 DNA reads as TGCGCCAGCAGATTAGAGAGGGAAACAGTCACAGATACGCAGTATTTT.

Regarding this clone: Other DNA sequences of this sample code for an identical CDR3. The V and J genes are TRBV7-2 and TRBJ1-1; D may be TRBD1 (5 bases). The CDR3 runs to 14 residues. Per germline, CDR1 SGHTA and CDR2 FQGNSA. V shed 1 base and J shed 3 bases, with 9 bases lying between them. In DNA, the CDR3 is TGTGCCAGCAGCTTAGAACGCAGGGACACTGAAGCTTTCTTT. Its translation: CASSLERRDTEAFF.

This clone was detected a few times. The V gene is TRBV9, the J gene TRBJ1-2, with 8 bases matching TRBD1. Looked up from germline, CDR1 is SGDLS and CDR2 is YYNGEE. The CDR3 covers 17 residues. V lost 0 bases, J lost 7 bases, and 14 bases stayed unmatched. The CDR3 is CASSVGLGVGQVSGYTF. CDR3 DNA: TGTGCCAGCAGCGTAGGTTTGGGGGTGGGACAGGTTTCTGGCTACACCTTC.

The V call is TRBV11-3, the J call TRBJ1-1; D gene unclear. The CDR3 runs 13 residues. V was clipped by 0 bases and J by 1 base, with 3 bases between them. Per germline, CDR1 SGHNT and CDR2 YENEEA. Written as DNA, the CDR3 is TGTGCCAGCAGCTTAGACGGGAACACTGAAGCTTTCTTT. This encodes CASSLDGNTEAFF.

Of note for this clone: Other nucleotide sequences in the sample specify the same CDR3. The chain combines TRBV5-1 with TRBJ1-1, with a possible D match to TRBD1 (5 bases). Germline V lookup: CDR1 SGHRS, CDR2 YFSETQ. The CDR3 is made up of 15 amino acids. V was cut by 0 bases and J by 0 bases, with 9 bases left in between. CDR3 residues: CASSLGGTLNTEAFF. CDR3 DNA: TGCGCCAGCAGCTTGGGGGGCACCTTGAACACTGAAGCTTTCTTT.

The gene calls are TRBV11-1 and TRBJ1-1, with TRBD1 matching 8 bases. Looked up from germline, CDR1 is SGHAT and CDR2 is FQDESV (reference sequence). The CDR3 sequence is 14 residues long. With 1 base clipped from V and 5 bases from J, the junction kept 3 bases outside the gene matches. The CDR3 nucleotides are TGTGCCAGCAGCTTAGGGACAGGGCTTACTGAAGCTTTCTTT. Translation: CASSLGTGLTEAFF.

The rearrangement links TRBV27 to TRBJ2-3; possible D gene TRBD1, 6 bases. In germline, CDR1 is MNHEY, CDR2 SMNVEV (reference sequence). This CDR3 spans 15 amino acids. Trimming stripped 3 bases from V and 4 bases from J, with 14 bases between. CDR3 sequence reads: CASSLGQAGSDTQYF. The CDR3 DNA reads TGTGCCAGCAGTTTGGGACAAGCCGGCTCAGATACGCAGTATTTT.